Listed below are T cell receptor beta chains from one sample, sequenced in a study of T cell repertoires in cytomegalovirus infection. Their recognized antigens are unknown. TCRdb reprocessed the reads with MiXCR, giving one entry per CDR3 protein. This repertoire shows 300,000 or so distinct CDR3 sequences, around 25% found once; its top ten account for 13%. Sequenced material: cultured PBMCs, taken from culture after CMV antigen stimulation. Every receptor here comes from a human donor in good health (CMV status not recorded). Some clones in this sample may be carry-over from other donors' samples. CDR3s include the opening cysteine and the closing phenylalanine or tryptophan. The D gene is left open where the match is weak. Clone size is given for some rows only: seen once, a few or many times, or a class if the clone is expanded.

d_gene: TRBD1; v_gene: TRBV20-1; j_gene: TRBJ2-5; abundance: few; len: 13; CDR3aa: CSARTTGRETQYF; CDR3nt: TGCAGTGCTCGAACGACAGGGAGAGAGACCCAGTACTTC
d_gene: TRBD2; v_gene: TRBV18; j_gene: TRBJ2-5; abundance: -; len: 17; CDR3aa: CASSPLWGGATSATQYF; CDR3nt: TGTGCCAGCTCACCACTCTGGGGGGGAGCCACCTCCGCGACCCAGTACTTC
d_gene: -; v_gene: TRBV2; j_gene: TRBJ1-1; abundance: few; len: 11; CDR3aa: CASSRGFEAFF; CDR3nt: TGTGCCAGCAGTAGGGGTTTTGAAGCTTTCTTT
d_gene: TRBD2; v_gene: TRBV4-2; j_gene: TRBJ2-5; abundance: many; len: 18; CDR3aa: CASSQQVTSGRATETQYF; CDR3nt: TGTGCCAGCAGCCAACAGGTGACTAGCGGGAGGGCCACAGAGACCCAGTACTTC
d_gene: TRBD2; v_gene: TRBV7-2; j_gene: TRBJ2-3; abundance: many; len: 16; CDR3aa: CASSWLAGGYTDTQYF; CDR3nt: TGTGCCAGCAGCTGGCTAGCGGGAGGGTACACAGATACGCAGTATTTT
d_gene: -; v_gene: TRBV6-6; j_gene: TRBJ2-3; abundance: -; len: 15; CDR3aa: CASSPRDRGSDTQYF; CDR3nt: TGTGCCAGCAGTCCTCGGGATAGAGGTTCAGATACGCAGTATTTT
d_gene: -; v_gene: TRBV7-2; j_gene: TRBJ1-4; abundance: -; len: 16; CDR3aa: CAGSLVGAVREEKLFF; CDR3nt: TGTGCCGGCAGCTTAGTGGGGGCCGTAAGGGAGGAAAAACTGTTTTTT
d_gene: TRBD1; v_gene: TRBV5-4; j_gene: TRBJ2-5; abundance: -; len: 15; CDR3aa: CASSSPGQGSETQYF; CDR3nt: TGTGCCAGCAGCTCCCCGGGACAGGGATCGGAGACCCAGTACTTC
d_gene: TRBD2; v_gene: TRBV5-4; j_gene: TRBJ2-1; abundance: -; len: 19; CDR3aa: CASPTPGTSGRRSYNEQFF; CDR3nt: TGTGCCAGCCCTACCCCCGGGACTAGCGGACGCCGCTCCTACAATGAGCAGTTCTTC
d_gene: -; v_gene: TRBV29-1; j_gene: TRBJ2-1; abundance: -; len: 12; CDR3aa: CSVRPSYNEQFF; CDR3nt: TGCAGCGTCCGACCAAGCTACAATGAGCAGTTCTTC
d_gene: TRBD1; v_gene: TRBV7-9; j_gene: TRBJ1-1; abundance: many; len: 13; CDR3aa: CASSPGGFTEAFF; CDR3nt: TGTGCCAGCAGCCCAGGGGGCTTCACTGAAGCTTTCTTT
d_gene: -; v_gene: TRBV7-9; j_gene: TRBJ2-5; abundance: -; len: 12; CDR3aa: CASSSAFETQYF; CDR3nt: TGTGCCAGCAGCTCGGCCTTTGAGACCCAGTACTTC
d_gene: -; v_gene: TRBV2; j_gene: TRBJ1-1; abundance: many; len: 12; CDR3aa: CASRRGGTEAFF; CDR3nt: TGTGCCAGCAGAAGGGGGGGCACTGAAGCTTTCTTT
d_gene: TRBD1; v_gene: TRBV7-2; j_gene: TRBJ2-1; abundance: once; len: 14; CDR3aa: CASTRQGVYNEQFF; CDR3nt: TGTGCCAGCACCAGACAGGGGGTGTACAATGAGCAGTTCTTC
d_gene: -; v_gene: TRBV11-2; j_gene: TRBJ1-1; abundance: few; len: 13; CDR3aa: CASSVDLNTEAFF; CDR3nt: TGTGCCAGCAGCGTCGATCTGAACACTGAAGCTTTCTTT
d_gene: TRBD2; v_gene: TRBV4-2; j_gene: TRBJ2-7; abundance: few; len: 16; CDR3aa: CASSQGIAGISYEQYF; CDR3nt: TGTGCCAGCAGCCAAGGAATAGCGGGGATTTCCTACGAGCAGTACTTC
d_gene: -; v_gene: TRBV7-2; j_gene: TRBJ2-2; abundance: many; len: 17; CDR3aa: CASSLLPGHGLPGELFF; CDR3nt: TGTGCCAGCAGCCTTCTCCCGGGACACGGACTACCCGGGGAGCTGTTTTTT
d_gene: -; v_gene: TRBV7-8; j_gene: TRBJ2-1; abundance: -; len: 15; CDR3aa: CASSLVSGDDNEQFF; CDR3nt: TGTGCCAGCAGCTTAGTTTCCGGGGACGACAATGAGCAGTTCTTC
d_gene: TRBD2; v_gene: TRBV27; j_gene: TRBJ2-1; abundance: -; len: 13; CDR3aa: CASSLTSGRPQFF; CDR3nt: TGTGCCAGCAGTTTAACCAGCGGGAGGCCACAGTTCTTC
d_gene: TRBD2; v_gene: TRBV4-1; j_gene: TRBJ2-1; abundance: -; len: 14; CDR3aa: CASSIVAGGDEQFF; CDR3nt: TGCGCCAGCAGCATAGTAGCGGGAGGTGATGAGCAGTTCTTC